This TCR beta chain was sequenced for a study of graft-versus-host responses after intestinal transplantation. Study overall: All of the recipients had induction that used anti-thymocyte globulin, then tacrolimus and steroids for approximately 3 years.

Broader study findings: There were GvH clones found in recipient marrow, and some of them appeared first in ileum or blood.

Remarks on this clone: Its antigen remains unidentified.

Here immunoSEQ multiplex PCR was the method, and the copy in TCRdb shows in-frame clones only, minus some. The sample holds about 98,000 clones, roughly 86% seen once. The CDR3 runs 13 residues. Germline CDR1 and CDR2: MNHNY and SVGAGI (reference sequence). Trimming pared 7 bases from V and 7 bases from J, leaving 16 bases between. This rearrangement joins TRBV6-6 to TRBJ2-5, with D possibly being TRBD1 or TRBD2 (5 bases each). Here the sequenced sample was PBMCs, taken 255 days after intestinal transplant. The origin of this receptor is a human patient who received an intestinal transplant, so some T cells may come from the graft donor. CDR3 nucleotides: TGTGCCAGCACCCTGGGGCTAGCCGTGACCCAGTACTTC. It codes for CASTLGLAVTQYF.